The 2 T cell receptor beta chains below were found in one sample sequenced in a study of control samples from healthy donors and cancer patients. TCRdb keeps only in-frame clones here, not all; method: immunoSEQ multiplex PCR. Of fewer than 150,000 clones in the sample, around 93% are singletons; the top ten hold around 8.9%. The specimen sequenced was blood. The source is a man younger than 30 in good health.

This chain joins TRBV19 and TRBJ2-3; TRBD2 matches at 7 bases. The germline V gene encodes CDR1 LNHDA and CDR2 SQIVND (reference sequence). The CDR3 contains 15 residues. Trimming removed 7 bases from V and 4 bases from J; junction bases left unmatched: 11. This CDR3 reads CASTGKWGGPDTQYF. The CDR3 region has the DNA TGTGCCAGTACCGGGAAGTGGGGGGGTCCAGATACGCAGTATTTT.

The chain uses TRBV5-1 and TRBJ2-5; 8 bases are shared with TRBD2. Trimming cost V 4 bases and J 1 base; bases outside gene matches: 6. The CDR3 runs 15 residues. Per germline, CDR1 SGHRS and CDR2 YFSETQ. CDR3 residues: CASSMAGGPQETQYF. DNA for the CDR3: TGCGCCAGCAGCATGGCGGGGGGCCCCCAAGAGACCCAGTACTTC.